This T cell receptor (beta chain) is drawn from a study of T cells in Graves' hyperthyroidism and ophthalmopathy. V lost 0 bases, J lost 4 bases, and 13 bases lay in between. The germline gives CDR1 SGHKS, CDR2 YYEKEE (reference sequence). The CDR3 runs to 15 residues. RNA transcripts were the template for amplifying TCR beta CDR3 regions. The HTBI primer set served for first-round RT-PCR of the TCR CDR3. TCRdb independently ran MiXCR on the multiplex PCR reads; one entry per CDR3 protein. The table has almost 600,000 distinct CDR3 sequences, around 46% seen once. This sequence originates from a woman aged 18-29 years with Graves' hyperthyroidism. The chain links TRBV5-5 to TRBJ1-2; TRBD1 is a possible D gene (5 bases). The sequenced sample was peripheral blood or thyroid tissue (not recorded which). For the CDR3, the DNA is TGTGCCAGCAGCTTGGCTCCCAGGGATCTCTATGGCTACACCTTC. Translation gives CASSLAPRDLYGYTF.